A single sample gave rise to the 19 T cell receptor beta chains below, sequenced in a study of Graves' ophthalmopathy and Graves' hyperthyroidism. Amplified material comprised TCR beta CDR3 regions derived from RNA transcripts. RT-PCR in the first round used HTBI primers; a second-round multiplex PCR followed. Using its own MiXCR run on the multiplex PCR reads, TCRdb lists one record per CDR3 protein. The top ten hold over 40% of the sample, which has roughly 220,000 distinct CDR3 sequences, around 50% seen once. Sequencing was done on a sample of peripheral blood. These TCRs come from an adult man with Graves' ophthalmopathy.

The chain carries TRBV9 and TRBJ2-5, with D hard to call. The CDR3 spans 12 residues. Looked up from germline, CDR1 is SGDLS and CDR2 is YYNGEE. V was trimmed by 0 bases and J by 5 bases, leaving 5 bases between them. The CDR3 sequence: CASSVEGETQYF. CDR3 coding DNA: TGTGCCAGCAGCGTAGAAGGGGAGACCCAGTACTTC.

In DNA form, the CDR3 reads TGTGCCATCAGTTCCCCCAGGAGGATAGAGCAGTACTTC. Amino acid sequence: CAISSPRRIEQYF. The chain carries TRBV10-3 and TRBJ2-7, with TRBD2 as a possible D gene (5 bases). This CDR3 has 13 residues. V was pared by 5 bases and J by 7 bases, with 15 bases between. In germline, CDR1 is ENHRY, CDR2 SYGVKD.

A few counts support this clonotype. J is TRBJ2-7 and V is TRBV10-3; TRBD1 agrees at 9 bases. The CDR3 consists of 14 residues. V lost 6 bases, J lost 3 bases, and 6 bases stayed unmatched. In germline, CDR1 is ENHRY, CDR2 SYGVKD. The CDR3: CAIRIQGAIYEQYF. The CDR3 nucleotides read TGTGCCATCAGGATACAGGGGGCTATCTACGAGCAGTACTTC.

This chain connects TRBV12-3 or TRBV12-4 to TRBJ2-6; 14 bases fit TRBD2. Trimming at V came to 6 bases and at J to 5 bases, leaving 6 bases not matched to a gene. This CDR3 region has 17 residues. The CDR3 here is CASRGLAGALRANVLTF. In nucleotides, the CDR3 is TGTGCCAGCAGGGGACTAGCGGGGGCCTTGCGGGCCAACGTCCTGACTTTC.

V gene TRBV7-3 combines with J gene TRBJ2-7; 9 bases match TRBD1. Germline-derived CDR1 and CDR2 are SGHTA and FQGTGA. V was pared by 2 bases and J by 2 bases, with 7 bases of the junction left unmatched. This CDR3 has 16 residues. DNA of the CDR3: TGTGCCAGCAGCTTACACCCCGGACAGGGGACCTACGAGCAGTACTTC. It specifies CASSLHPGQGTYEQYF.

This chain connects TRBV9 to TRBJ1-6, with D uncertain. V lost 0 bases to trimming and J lost 10 bases, with 2 bases between them. This CDR3 has 11 residues. Germline CDR1 reads SGDLS; CDR2 reads YYNGEE. The CDR3 DNA follows: TGTGCCAGCAGCGTAGCCTCACCCCTCCACTTT. It encodes CASSVASPLHF.

The rearrangement joins TRBV24-1 to TRBJ2-2; D might be TRBD1 or TRBD2, each matching 7 bases. The CDR3 loop spans 17 amino acids. The ends were cut back, 4 bases at V and 5 bases at J, with 19 bases in the middle. CDR1 KGHDR and CDR2 SFDVKD come from the germline V gene. As DNA, the CDR3 is TGTGCCACCAGTGAAGGAAGGGGGCCCGGGGGGACCGGGGAGCTGTTTTTT. Translated: CATSEGRGPGGTGELFF.

The V gene is TRBV29-1, the J gene TRBJ1-1; no firm D call. The CDR3 consists of 13 residues. The ends were cut back, 6 bases at V and 5 bases at J, with 16 bases in the middle. Per germline, CDR1 SQVTM and CDR2 ANQGSEA. As DNA, the CDR3 is TGCAGCGTCAACAGTCGGGCGAGTACTGAAGCTTTCTTT. This gives the protein CSVNSRASTEAFF.

This clonotype was recorded a few times. The CDR3 DNA follows: TGTGCCACCAGTGACCCGGGACAGGGACGCACTGAAGCTTTCTTT. Protein: CATSDPGQGRTEAFF. The V gene is TRBV24-1, the J gene TRBJ1-1, with 9 positions matching TRBD1. This CDR3 is built from 15 residues. CDR1 and CDR2 (germline): KGHDR, SFDVKD. V lost 4 bases to trimming and J lost 4 bases; unmatched junction nucleotides: 6.

There are a few counts of this clonotype. The chain employs TRBV12-3 or TRBV12-4 and TRBJ2-7; D is possibly TRBD1 (5 bases). The CDR3 sequence is 12 residues long. The V and J ends lost 5 bases and 3 bases respectively, with 8 bases between them. The CDR3, as DNA: TGTGCCAGCAGTAAGGACAACTACGAGCAGTACTTC. Protein sequence: CASSKDNYEQYF.

This clonotype appeared a single time. A read error is possible here, since a much larger clone lies one base away. The chain links TRBV24-1 to TRBJ1-2; 9 bases fit TRBD1. The length of the CDR3 is 15 residues. Germline CDR1 reads KGHDR; CDR2 reads SFDVKD. The CDR3 bases are TGTGCCAGCAGTGGCCCGGACAGGGGAGACTGTGGCTACACCTTC. This translates into CASSGPDRGDCGYTF.

The chain carries TRBV20-1 and TRBJ2-2, with 8 nucleotides matching TRBD1. The CDR3 has 14 residues. Unmatched junction bases numbered 4, after V lost 6 bases and J lost 1 base. Per the germline V gene, CDR1 is DFQATT and CDR2 is SNEGSKA (reference sequence). The CDR3 DNA follows: TGCAGTGCGAGACAGGGGATGAACACCGGGGAGCTGTTTTTT. Encoded protein: CSARQGMNTGELFF.

This clonotype was observed a handful of times. CDR3 in DNA: TGCAGCGTTGCCTGGGCGAACACCGGGGAGCTGTTTTTT. It encodes CSVAWANTGELFF. V and J are TRBV29-1 and TRBJ2-2, with unresolved D. This CDR3 is 13 amino acids long. Looked up from germline, CDR1 is SQVTM and CDR2 is ANQGSEA. Trimming shortened V by 4 bases and J by 0 bases, and 6 bases separated the two germline ends.

The chain employs TRBV5-6 and TRBJ1-5; 7 bases line up with TRBD1. Germline V lookup: CDR1 SGHDT, CDR2 YYEEEE. This CDR3 spans 16 amino acids. The V segment lost 1 base and the J segment 3 bases; nucleotides outside the gene matches: 7. In DNA form, the CDR3 reads TGTGCCAGCAGCTTGACCCCGACAGGGAACAATCAGCCCCAGCATTTT. This encodes CASSLTPTGNNQPQHF.

This clonotype was observed a single time. V usage is TRBV29-1 and J usage is TRBJ2-7, with 10 positions matching TRBD2. Per the germline V gene, CDR1 is SQVTM and CDR2 is ANQGSEA. The CDR3 runs 13 residues. V gave up 8 bases and J gave up 2 bases; unmatched junction bases: 6. The CDR3 nucleotides read TGCAGCTTAAGCGGGAGGGCCGCCTACGAGCAGTACTTC. Its translation: CSLSGRAAYEQYF.

V usage is TRBV2 and J usage is TRBJ1-2, with TRBD1 as a possible D gene (5 bases). Germline-derived CDR1 and CDR2 are SNHLY and FYNNEI. V was pared by 6 bases and J by 2 bases, with 16 bases between. The CDR3 has 15 amino acids. CDR3 coding DNA: TGTGCCAGCAGCGCCAATCAGGGTCCCAACTATGGCTACACCTTC. It yields the protein CASSANQGPNYGYTF.

Concerning this clonotype: A much larger clone differs from this one at a single base, so this may be a read error. The chain uses TRBV10-3 and TRBJ1-6; 7 bases align to TRBD1. Germline V CDR1 and CDR2: ENHRY, SYGVKD. The CDR3 runs to 14 residues. CDR3 nucleotide sequence: TGTGCCATCAGTGAGTCGGGACAGCGTTCACCCCCCCACTTT. This encodes CAISESGQRSPPHF.

As to this clonotype: Germline is not matched at one junction end, which may reflect a read error. The chain couples TRBV24-1 to TRBJ2-2; TRBD1 might be the D (5 bases). The CDR3 covers 13 residues. Germline V lookup: CDR1 KGHDR, CDR2 SFDVKD. This chain's CDR3 is CATSDLWGVEQFF. The CDR3 coding sequence is TGTGCCACCAGTGATTTGTGGGGCGTTGAGCAGTTTTTT.

CDR3 protein: CASSSTDRELFF. The CDR3 DNA reads as TGTGCCAGCAGCTCGACGGACAGGGAGCTGTTTTTT. The chain uses TRBV7-3 and TRBJ2-2, with D tentatively TRBD1 (5 bases). V lost 4 bases and J 9 bases, leaving 9 bases between the germline ends. Germline loops: CDR1 SGHTA, CDR2 FQGTGA. There are 12 residues in the CDR3.